The present T cell receptor beta chain was sequenced within a study of monozygotic twins with inflammatory bowel disease. Study-wide results and caveats: Possibly reflecting limited power, no difference in repertoire similarity was found between concordant and discordant twins.

In germline, CDR1 is SGHKS, CDR2 YYEKEE (reference sequence). The CDR3 loop spans 14 amino acids. With regard to this clonotype: Its antigen is not identified.

cDNA for TCRalpha and TCRbeta was amplified by nested PCRs of about 15 then 8 to 10 cycles. From the 5' RACE reads, TCRdb lists one entry per CDR3 protein and no DNA. The repertoire shows 150,000 to 200,000 distinct CDR3 sequences; the top ten hold 2.8%. The TCR was taken from a human donor with ulcerative colitis or Crohn's disease, or a healthy co-twin of an affected twin (not recorded which). The sample was blood. This chain joins TRBV5-5 and TRBJ2-7; TCRdb reports TRBD2, a call that lacks DNA to check it against. CDR3 region: CASSLAGGSYEQYF.